This note documents a single TCR beta chain sequence. Using immunoSEQ multiplex PCR, the repertoire was profiled, and TCRdb retains in-frame clones only, with some absent. The sample lists 800,000 to 950,000 clones, 96% occurring once. Positive CCR7 selection of CD45RO-negative cells yielded the naive CD8 cells, and terminally differentiated effector memory CD45RA+ cells were excluded. The CDR3 spans 15 residues. In germline, CDR1 is MNHEY, CDR2 SMNVEV (reference sequence). The trim removed 3 bases at V and 2 bases at J, leaving 3 bases unmatched. The data derive from a study of shared clonotypes between healthy human individuals.

The sequence came from a man aged 25 to 40 in good health. Material: naive CD8+ T cells sorted from blood. The chain employs TRBV27 and TRBJ2-7, with 11 bases identical to TRBD2. The CDR3 loop reads CASSFIAGGAYEQYF. The CDR3 nucleotides read TGTGCCAGCAGTTTCATAGCGGGAGGGGCCTACGAGCAGTACTTC.